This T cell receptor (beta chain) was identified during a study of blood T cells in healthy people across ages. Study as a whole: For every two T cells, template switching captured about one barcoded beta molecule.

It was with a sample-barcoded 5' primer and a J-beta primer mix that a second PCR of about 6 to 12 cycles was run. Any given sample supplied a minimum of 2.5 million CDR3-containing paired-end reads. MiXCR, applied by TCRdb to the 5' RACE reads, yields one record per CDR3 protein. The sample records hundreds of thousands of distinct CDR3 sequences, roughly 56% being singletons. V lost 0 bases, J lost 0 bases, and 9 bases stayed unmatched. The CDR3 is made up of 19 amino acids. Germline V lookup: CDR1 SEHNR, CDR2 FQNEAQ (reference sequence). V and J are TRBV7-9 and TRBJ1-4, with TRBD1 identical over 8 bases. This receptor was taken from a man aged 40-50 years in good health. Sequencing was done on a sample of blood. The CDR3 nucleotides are TGTGCCAGCAGCTTAGCCCACTCGACAGGGGCTCCAACTAATGAAAAACTGTTTTTT. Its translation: CASSLAHSTGAPTNEKLFF. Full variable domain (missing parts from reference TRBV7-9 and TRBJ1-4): DTGVSQNPRHKITKRGQNVTFRCDPISEHNRLYWYRQTLGQGPEFLTYFQNEAQLEKSRLLSDRFSAERPKGSFSTLEIQRTEQGDSAMYLCASSLAHSTGAPTNEKLFFGSGTQLSVL.